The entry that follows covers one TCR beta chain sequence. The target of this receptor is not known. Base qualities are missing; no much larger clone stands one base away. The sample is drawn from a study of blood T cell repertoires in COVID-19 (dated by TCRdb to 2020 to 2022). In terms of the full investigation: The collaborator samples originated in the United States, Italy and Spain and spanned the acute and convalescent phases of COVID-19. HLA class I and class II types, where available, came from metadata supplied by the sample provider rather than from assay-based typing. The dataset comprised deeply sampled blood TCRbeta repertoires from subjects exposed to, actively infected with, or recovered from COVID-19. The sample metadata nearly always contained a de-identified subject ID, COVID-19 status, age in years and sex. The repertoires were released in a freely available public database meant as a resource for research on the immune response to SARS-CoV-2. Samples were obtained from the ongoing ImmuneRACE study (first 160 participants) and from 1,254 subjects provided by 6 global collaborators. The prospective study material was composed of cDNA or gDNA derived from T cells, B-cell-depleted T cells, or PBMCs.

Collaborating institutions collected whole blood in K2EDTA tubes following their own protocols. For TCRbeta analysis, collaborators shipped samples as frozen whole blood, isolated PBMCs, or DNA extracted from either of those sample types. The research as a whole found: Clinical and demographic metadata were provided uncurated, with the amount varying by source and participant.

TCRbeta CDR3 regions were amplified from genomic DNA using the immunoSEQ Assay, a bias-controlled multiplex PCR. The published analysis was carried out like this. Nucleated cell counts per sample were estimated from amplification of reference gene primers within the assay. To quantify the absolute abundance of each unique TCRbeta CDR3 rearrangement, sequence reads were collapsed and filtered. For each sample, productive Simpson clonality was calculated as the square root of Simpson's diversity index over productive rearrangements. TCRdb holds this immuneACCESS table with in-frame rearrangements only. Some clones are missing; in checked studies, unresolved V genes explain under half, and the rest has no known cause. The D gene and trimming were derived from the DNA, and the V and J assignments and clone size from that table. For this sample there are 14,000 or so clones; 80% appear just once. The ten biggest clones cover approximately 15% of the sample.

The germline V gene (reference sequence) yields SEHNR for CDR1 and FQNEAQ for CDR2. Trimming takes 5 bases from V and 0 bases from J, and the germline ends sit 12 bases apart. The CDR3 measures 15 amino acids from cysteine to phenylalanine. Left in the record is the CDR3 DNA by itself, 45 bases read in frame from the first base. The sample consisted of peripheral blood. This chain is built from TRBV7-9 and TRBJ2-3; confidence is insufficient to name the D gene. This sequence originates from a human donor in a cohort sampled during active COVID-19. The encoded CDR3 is CASSPRKLSTDTQYF. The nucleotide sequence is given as TGTGCCAGCAGCCCCCGTAAACTTAGCACAGATACGCAGTATTTT. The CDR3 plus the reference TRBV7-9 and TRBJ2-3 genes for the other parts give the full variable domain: DTGVSQNPRHKITKRGQNVTFRCDPISEHNRLYWYRQTLGQGPEFLTYFQNEAQLEKSRLLSDRFSAERPKGSFSTLEIQRTEQGDSAMYLCASSPRKLSTDTQYFGPGTRLTVL.